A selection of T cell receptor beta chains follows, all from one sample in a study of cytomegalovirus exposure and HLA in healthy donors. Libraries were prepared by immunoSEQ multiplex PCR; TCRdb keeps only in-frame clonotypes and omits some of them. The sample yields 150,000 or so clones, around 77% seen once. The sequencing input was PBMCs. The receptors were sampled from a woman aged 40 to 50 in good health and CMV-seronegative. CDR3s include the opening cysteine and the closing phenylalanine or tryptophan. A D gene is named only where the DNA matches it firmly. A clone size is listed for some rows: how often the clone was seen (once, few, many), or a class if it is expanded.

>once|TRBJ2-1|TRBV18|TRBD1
TGTGCCAGCCGGGGACAGGTCAATGAGCAGTTCTTC
CASRGQVNEQFF
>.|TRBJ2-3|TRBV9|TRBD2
TGTGCCAGCAGCGTAGCGGCGGGAGTAGCAGATACGCAGTATTTT
CASSVAAGVADTQYF
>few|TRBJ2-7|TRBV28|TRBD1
TGTGCCAGCAGAATCCTACAGGGGGCGGTCGACGAGCAGTACTTC
CASRILQGAVDEQYF
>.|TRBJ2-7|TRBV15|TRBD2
TGTGCCACCAGCAGAGGGGGACTAGCGGGAGTGTACGAGCAGTACTTC
CATSRGGLAGVYEQYF
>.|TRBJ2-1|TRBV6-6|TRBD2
TGTGCCAGCAGTTACGAGCGGGAGGGGAAAAATGAGCAGTTCTTC
CASSYEREGKNEQFF
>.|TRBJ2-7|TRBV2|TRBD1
TGTGCCAGCGCCCCGGACAGGGTTTACGAGCAGTACTTC
CASAPDRVYEQYF
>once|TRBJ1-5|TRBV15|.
TGTGCCACCAGCAGAGCAGGGAGCAATCAGCCCCAGCATTTT
CATSRAGSNQPQHF
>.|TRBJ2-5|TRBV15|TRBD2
TGTGCCACCAGCACCAGGTGGGGGGGAGAGACCCAGTACTTC
CATSTRWGGETQYF
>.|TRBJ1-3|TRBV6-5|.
TGTGCCAGCAGGCCCTGGACAGCTTCTGGAAACACCATATATTTT
CASRPWTASGNTIYF
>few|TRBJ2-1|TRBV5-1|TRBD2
TGCGCCAGCAGCTTGGGGGGTGCGGGAGGCGGGCAGTTCTTC
CASSLGGAGGGQFF
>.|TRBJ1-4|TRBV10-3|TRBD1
TGTGCCATCAGTCCAGGACAGGGTCGCGAAAAACTGTTTTTT
CAISPGQGREKLFF
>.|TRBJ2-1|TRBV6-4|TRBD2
TGTGCCAGCAGTGACTCGATAGGACTAGCGGATGAGCAGTTCTTC
CASSDSIGLADEQFF
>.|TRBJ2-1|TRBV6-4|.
TGTGCCAGCAGTGACAACTCCGTCTCCTACAATGAGCAGTTCTTC
CASSDNSVSYNEQFF
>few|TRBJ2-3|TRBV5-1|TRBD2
TGCGCCAGCAGCCCCATACTAGCGAGAGATACGCAGTATTTT
CASSPILARDTQYF
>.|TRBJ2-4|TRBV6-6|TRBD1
TGTGCCAGCAGTTCCTCCCGGACAGGGAACATTCAGTACTTC
CASSSSRTGNIQYF
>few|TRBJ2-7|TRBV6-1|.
TGTGCCAGCAGTGAGAGGTCGGACTCCCCGTCCTACGAGCAGTACTTC
CASSERSDSPSYEQYF
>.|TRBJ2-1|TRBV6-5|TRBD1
TGTGCCAGCATGGGTTACAGGGGCAATGAGCAGTTCTTC
CASMGYRGNEQFF
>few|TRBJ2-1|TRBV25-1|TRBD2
TGTGCCAGCAGTGACGAGCGGGAGGGCCGCAATGAGCAGTTCTTC
CASSDEREGRNEQFF
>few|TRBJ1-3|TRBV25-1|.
TGTGCCACGCAAGGCGGGGGGGTAAGGGGAAACACCATATATTTT
CATQGGGVRGNTIYF
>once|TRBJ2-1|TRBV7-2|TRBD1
TGTGCCAGCAGCCTAGAAGCACGGGGACAGGGTTACAATGAGCAGTTCTTC
CASSLEARGQGYNEQFF
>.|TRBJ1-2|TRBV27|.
TGTGCCAGCAGTTTATTAACAGGGAATGGCTACACCTTC
CASSLLTGNGYTF
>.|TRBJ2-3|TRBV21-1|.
TGTGCCAGTCTGCTAGCGGGAGATGGGACAGATACGCAGTATTTT
CASLLAGDGTDTQYF
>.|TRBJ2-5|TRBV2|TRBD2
TGTGCCAGCAGTCGTAGCGGGAGCGGGGAGACCCAGTACTTC
CASSRSGSGETQYF
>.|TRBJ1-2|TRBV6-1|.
TGTGCCAGCGGCAGGACAGCCACATCTAACTATGGCTACACCTTC
CASGRTATSNYGYTF
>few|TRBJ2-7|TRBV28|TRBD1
TGTGCCAGCAGTTTGGTCGCTTGGTCGGGACAGGGGACCGGCGAGCAGTACTTC
CASSLVAWSGQGTGEQYF
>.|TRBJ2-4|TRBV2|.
TGTGCCAGCAGTGAAGAGGGGCTTCAGTACTTC
CASSEEGLQYF
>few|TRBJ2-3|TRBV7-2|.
TGTGCCAGCAGCTTAGGTCCCGCAGATACGCAGTATTTT
CASSLGPADTQYF
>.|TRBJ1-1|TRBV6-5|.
TGTGCCAGACCCAGGGGTGGGGTGAACACTGAAGCTTTCTTT
CARPRGGVNTEAFF
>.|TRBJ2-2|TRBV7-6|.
TGTGCCAGCAGCTTAGGGCTGCTTAACACCGGGGAGCTGTTTTTT
CASSLGLLNTGELFF
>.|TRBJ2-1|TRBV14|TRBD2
TGTGCCAGCAGCCAGGCTAGCGGGGGCAATGAGCAGTTCTTC
CASSQASGGNEQFF
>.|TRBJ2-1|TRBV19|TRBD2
TGTGCCAGTAGTATAGGAGAGGGGCGGGAGCGAGGCAATGAGCAGTTCTTC
CASSIGEGRERGNEQFF
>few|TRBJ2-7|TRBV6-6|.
TGTGCCAGCAGCACCCAGGGCACCGAGCAGTACTTC
CASSTQGTEQYF
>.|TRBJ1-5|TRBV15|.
TGTGCCACCAGCACCAGTGATCAGCCCCAGCATTTT
CATSTSDQPQHF
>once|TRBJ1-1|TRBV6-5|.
TGTGCCAGCAGGGCAGGAACGAACACTGAAGCTTTCTTT
CASRAGTNTEAFF
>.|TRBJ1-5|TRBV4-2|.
TGTGCCAGCAGCCAAGCGACAGGTGCCAATCAGCCCCAGCATTTT
CASSQATGANQPQHF
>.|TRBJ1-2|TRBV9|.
TGTGCCAGCAGCGTAAATAACAGGTTCCACCCCTATGGCTACACCTTC
CASSVNNRFHPYGYTF
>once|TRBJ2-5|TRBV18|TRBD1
TGTGCCAGCTCACCAGGGGACAGGGCCGAGACCCAGTACTTC
CASSPGDRAETQYF
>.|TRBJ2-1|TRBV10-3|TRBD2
TGTGCCATCAGTGTGGGAGGGCTTGGCAATGAGCAGTTCTTC
CAISVGGLGNEQFF
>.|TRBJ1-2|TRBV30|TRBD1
TGTGCCTGGAGAACGGGACAGGGATCCTATGGCTACACCTTC
CAWRTGQGSYGYTF
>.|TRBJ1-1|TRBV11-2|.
TGTGCCAGCAGCTTAAGCAGGGAGGGCACTGAAGCTTTCTTT
CASSLSREGTEAFF
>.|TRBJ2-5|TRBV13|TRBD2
TGTGCCAGCAGCCGAACGACTAGCGGGAGGGCCCAAGAGACCCAGTACTTC
CASSRTTSGRAQETQYF
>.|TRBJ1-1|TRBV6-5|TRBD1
TGTGCCAGCAGGGGACAGGGGGCGGTGGGGACTGAAGCTTTCTTT
CASRGQGAVGTEAFF
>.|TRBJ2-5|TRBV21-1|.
TGTGCCAGCAGCCCCCAGGCGGCGGGAGGGACCGAGACCCAGTACTTC
CASSPQAAGGTETQYF
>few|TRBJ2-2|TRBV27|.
TGTGCCAGCAGAACAGGATCCGGGGAGCTGTTTTTT
CASRTGSGELFF
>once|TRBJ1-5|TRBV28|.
TGTGCCAGCAGCTACACAGGGATCAACAATCAGCCCCAGCATTTT
CASSYTGINNQPQHF
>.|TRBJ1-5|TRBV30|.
TGTGCCTGGAGTGGGGGCAGGGAAAATCAGCCCCAGCATTTT
CAWSGGRENQPQHF
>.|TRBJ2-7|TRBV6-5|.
TGTGCCAGCAGCCCAACCGCTACTAGATACGAGCAGTACTTC
CASSPTATRYEQYF
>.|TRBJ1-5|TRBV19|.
TGTGCCAGTAGTATCAAGGGGGGGTATAGCAATCAGCCCCAGCATTTT
CASSIKGGYSNQPQHF
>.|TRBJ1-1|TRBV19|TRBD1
TGTGCCAGTAAAGGTCGGACAGGGAGAGAGAACACTGAAGCTTTCTTT
CASKGRTGRENTEAFF
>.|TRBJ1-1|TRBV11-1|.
TGTGCCAGCAGCGTACAGGAAAATACTGAAGCTTTCTTT
CASSVQENTEAFF
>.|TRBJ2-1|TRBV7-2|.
TGTGCCAGCAGCCTATCTAGTGGGTCCTACAATGAGCAGTTCTTC
CASSLSSGSYNEQFF
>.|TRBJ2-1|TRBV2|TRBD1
TGTGCCAGACAAAAAACCGGGACAGGCACCAATGAGCAGTTCTTC
CARQKTGTGTNEQFF
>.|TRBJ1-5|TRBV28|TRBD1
TGTGCCAGCAGTCCCTCAGGGGGTCTCAATCAGCCCCAGCATTTT
CASSPSGGLNQPQHF